Reported below is one T cell receptor beta chain. The CDR3 is made up of 12 amino acids. The V gene lost 8 bases and the J gene lost 5 bases, with 12 bases spanning the gap. Per the germline V gene, CDR1 is ENHRY and CDR2 is SYGVKD. The data stem from a study of T cell changes during pregnancy in multiple sclerosis. Produced via immunoSEQ multiplex PCR; TCRdb's table is partial and in-frame only. The sample has approximately 14,000 clones; over 85% are singletons. The receptor's source is a female donor in good health, enrolled as a control in a pregnancy study. The chain carries TRBV10-3 and TRBJ1-2, with D maybe TRBD1 (5 bases). Specimen: peripheral blood, collected in the second trimester of pregnancy. The chain's CDR3 is CAIGGDPYGYTF. CDR3 nucleotides: TGTGCCATCGGGGGGGACCCTTATGGCTACACCTTC.